Below are 30 T cell receptor beta chains sequenced from a single sample in a study of CD8 T cells in Susac syndrome (dated by TCRdb to between 2018 and 2020). The protocol used for the library was the immunoSEQ multiplex PCR assay. RNA was extracted with the RNeasy kit and roughly 0.45 to 1 ug was reverse transcribed using random hexamers. The public reads were quality trimmed at Q25 with fastp and then assembled into clones with MiXCR by TCRdb, keeping productive beta chains. Rows with a matching CDR3 protein are joined into one entry that keeps the most common DNA and genes. The sample table records about 210,000 distinct CDR3 sequences; nearly 97% of these occur just once. The ten largest make up about 0.091% of the sample. The sample was CD4+ T cells from PBMCs. Receptor source: a human donor with multiple sclerosis.

The chain links TRBV27 to TRBJ2-7; 9 bases agree with TRBD2. The trim removed 6 bases at V and 7 bases at J, leaving 4 bases unmatched. This CDR3 region has 12 residues. Germline V gene data show CDR1 as MNHEY and CDR2 as SMNVEV (reference sequence). In DNA form, the CDR3 reads TGTGCCAGCAGCTACCTAGCGGGAGAGCAGTACTTC. Its translation is CASSYLAGEQYF.

The CDR3 sequence is CASSANPGGPETQYF. CDR3 nucleotides: TGTGCCAGCAGCGCCAACCCGGGGGGGCCGGAGACCCAGTACTTC. The genes are TRBV9 and TRBJ2-5, with 8 bases lining up with TRBD2. V dropped 3 bases and J dropped 5; count of bases not matched to a gene: 9. The CDR3 runs to 15 residues. Germline assignment: CDR1 SGDLS and CDR2 YYNGEE.

The chain uses TRBV5-1 and TRBJ1-6; D is ambiguous. The CDR3 sequence is 16 residues long. V was clipped by 1 base and J by 6 bases, with 14 bases between them. Per the germline V gene, CDR1 is SGHRS and CDR2 is YFSETQ. The CDR3 region is CASSLSVADRNSPLHF. As DNA, the CDR3 is TGCGCCAGCAGCTTGTCCGTGGCAGACCGTAATTCACCCCTCCACTTT.

V is TRBV30 and J is TRBJ2-7; maybe TRBD2 (5 bases). This CDR3 is 14 amino acids long. CDR1 and CDR2 (germline): GTSNPN, SVGIG (reference sequence). V lost 0 bases and J lost 5, with 14 bases in between. The chain's CDR3 is CAWSVSGSRHEQYF. The CDR3 bases are TGTGCCTGGAGTGTAAGTGGGAGTCGGCACGAGCAGTACTTC.

As DNA, the CDR3 is TGCGCCAGCAGCCACTACGAGGGTGGCTACACCTTC. It codes for CASSHYEGGYTF. V gene TRBV4-1 combines with J gene TRBJ1-2; no clear D. The CDR3 consists of 12 residues. Looked up from germline, CDR1 is MGHRA and CDR2 is YSYEKL. The V gene lost 3 bases and the J gene lost 7 bases, with 9 bases spanning the gap.

The chain employs TRBV27 and TRBJ1-5; 7 bases are shared with TRBD1. The CDR3 loop spans 15 amino acids. V dropped 5 bases and J dropped 7; count of bases not matched to a gene: 11. CDR1 and CDR2 from the germline V gene are MNHEY and SMNVEV (reference sequence). This chain's CDR3 is CASSLNTGAGQPQHF. In DNA form, the CDR3 reads TGTGCCAGCAGTCTTAATACAGGGGCAGGACAGCCCCAGCATTTT.

CDR3 sequence reads: CASSVGRERNEKLFF. The CDR3 region has the DNA TGTGCCAGCAGCGTCGGGAGGGAACGTAATGAAAAACTGTTTTTT. The chain recombines TRBV9 with TRBJ1-4; D remains unclear. The CDR3 totals 15 residues. Trimming pared 2 bases from V and 4 bases from J, leaving 12 bases between. CDR1 is SGDLS, CDR2 YYNGEE, per germline.

This sequence joins TRBV15 and TRBJ2-1; maybe TRBD2 (6 bases). Germline V lookup: CDR1 LNHNV, CDR2 YYDKDF (reference sequence). The CDR3 runs 14 residues. V was trimmed by 1 base and J by 4 bases, leaving 8 bases between them. CDR3 DNA: TGTGCCACCAGCAGAGTAGCGGTTTACAATGAGCAGTTCTTC. As protein: CATSRVAVYNEQFF. The complete variable domain, with remaining parts taken from reference TRBV15 and TRBJ2-1, reads DAMVIQNPRYQVTQFGKPVTLSCSQTLNHNVMYWYQQKSSQAPKLLFHYYDKDFNNEADTPDNFQSRRPNTSFCFLDIRSPGLGDTAMYLCATSRVAVYNEQFFGPGTRLTVL.

The V gene is TRBV30, the J gene TRBJ2-7, with D unclear. V shed 0 bases and J shed 3 bases, with 12 bases lying between them. Germline CDR1 is GTSNPN and CDR2 is SVGIG (reference sequence). The CDR3 has 14 amino acids. CDR3 nucleotides: TGTGCCTGGAGTGTATCAGGTGGAATCTACGAGCAGTACTTC. Amino acid sequence: CAWSVSGGIYEQYF.

The V and J genes are TRBV14 and TRBJ2-1; D tentatively reads TRBD1 or TRBD2 (6 bases each). CDR3 size: 15 residues. Germline V gene sequence: CDR1 SGHDN, CDR2 FVKESK. V was clipped by 5 bases and J by 7 bases, with 18 bases between them. CDR3 nucleotides: TGTGCCAGCAGCGACCTAATAACGGGGGCGAATGAGCAGTTCTTC. This translates into CASSDLITGANEQFF.

Here the CDR3 reads CSAPMDGTYEQYF. For the CDR3, the DNA is TGCAGTGCTCCTATGGACGGGACCTACGAGCAGTACTTC. The chain has TRBV20-1 and TRBJ2-7, with TRBD2 as a possible D gene (5 bases). The V end was cut by 5 bases, the J end by 2 bases, with 13 bases between. Germline CDR1 is DFQATT and CDR2 is SNEGSKA (reference sequence). The CDR3 consists of 13 residues.

DNA of the CDR3: TGTGCCTGGAGCCGAAATGGACAGGTTCAAGAGACCCAGTACTTC. Its translation is CAWSRNGQVQETQYF. The rearrangement joins TRBV30 to TRBJ2-5; TRBD1 aligns across 7 bases. Trimming at V came to 3 bases and at J to 2 bases, leaving 9 bases not matched to a gene. Germline assignment: CDR1 GTSNPN and CDR2 SVGIG (reference sequence). The CDR3 extends over 15 amino acids.

The rearrangement links TRBV24-1 to TRBJ2-5; possibly TRBD2 for D (6 bases). The CDR3 has 14 amino acids. V shed 4 bases and J shed 4 bases, with 12 bases lying between them. Looked up from germline, CDR1 is KGHDR and CDR2 is SFDVKD. The CDR3 sequence: CATSDPTGGETQYF. For the CDR3, the DNA is TGTGCCACCAGTGACCCCACCGGGGGAGAGACCCAGTACTTC.

The chain couples TRBV18 to TRBJ2-1; D possibly uses TRBD1 or TRBD2 (5 bases each). Germline loops: CDR1 KGHSH, CDR2 LQKENI. This CDR3 has 14 amino acids. V dropped 3 bases and J dropped 6 bases, with 12 bases sitting between them. CDR3 region: CASSPGPSGNEQFF. Here the CDR3 DNA reads TGTGCCAGCTCACCGGGACCATCGGGCAATGAGCAGTTCTTC.

The genes are TRBV20-1 and TRBJ2-6; no firm D call. The CDR3 spans 12 residues. The ends were cut back, 3 bases at V and 1 base at J, with 1 base in the middle. Per germline, CDR1 DFQATT and CDR2 SNEGSKA (reference sequence). CDR3 sequence: CSASSGANVLTF. Here the CDR3 DNA reads TGCAGTGCTAGTTCTGGGGCCAACGTCCTGACTTTC.

V and J are TRBV3-1 and TRBJ2-7; 9 nucleotides match TRBD1. Germline lookup yields CDR1 LGHDT and CDR2 YNNKEL (reference sequence). V lost 2 bases to trimming and J lost 5 bases; unmatched junction nucleotides: 4. This CDR3 spans 14 amino acids. CDR3 loop: CASSQSGTGHEQYF. In DNA form, the CDR3 reads TGTGCCAGCAGCCAATCCGGGACAGGGCACGAGCAGTACTTC.

This clonotype has a single count. V and J are TRBV29-1 and TRBJ1-4; D is unresolved. Per the germline V gene, CDR1 is SQVTM and CDR2 is ANQGSEA. V lost 4 bases and J 0 bases, leaving 6 bases between the germline ends. CDR3 length: 13 amino acids. CDR3 loop: CSVALATNEKLFF. CDR3 nucleotide sequence: TGCAGCGTTGCACTTGCAACTAATGAAAAACTGTTTTTT.

V usage is TRBV30 and J usage is TRBJ1-1, with 8 bases that match TRBD1. Germline V gene data show CDR1 as GTSNPN and CDR2 as SVGIG (reference sequence). V was pared by 3 bases and J by 1 base, with 4 bases of the junction left unmatched. This CDR3 has 14 amino acids. Here the CDR3 DNA reads TGTGCCTGGAGCCGGGGACAGGAGAACACTGAAGCTTTCTTT. Amino acids: CAWSRGQENTEAFF. Full variable domain (rest looked up from reference TRBV30 and TRBJ1-1): SQTIHQWPATLVQPVGSPLSLECTVEGTSNPNLYWYRQAAGRGLQLLFYSVGIGQISSEVPQNLSASRPQDRQFILSSKKLLLSDSGFYLCAWSRGQENTEAFFGQGTRLTVV.

This sequence joins TRBV3-1 and TRBJ2-1, with 9 bases fitting TRBD1. Germline CDR1 and CDR2: LGHDT and YNNKEL (reference sequence). This CDR3 has 12 residues. The J segment lost 16 bases and the V segment lost 4 bases, leaving 8 bases of the junction unmatched. The DNA for the CDR3 is TGTGCCAGCAGCCCGGACAGGGGCCGATGTTTCTTC. Translation gives CASSPDRGRCFF.

This clonotype was observed once. The chain combines TRBV3-1 with TRBJ1-3, with 8 bases aligning to TRBD1. J was trimmed by 0 bases and V by 0 bases; bases with no gene match: 7. Germline loops: CDR1 LGHDT, CDR2 YNNKEL (reference sequence). This CDR3 contains 18 residues. The CDR3 coding sequence is TGTGCCAGCAGCCAAGATAGTGGGACAGGATTCTCTGGAAACACCATATATTTT. Protein: CASSQDSGTGFSGNTIYF.

This chain connects TRBV6-1 to TRBJ2-3, with TRBD2 matching 8 bases. There are 16 residues in the CDR3. Germline values: CDR1 MNHNS, CDR2 SASEGT. J lost 3 bases, V lost 5 bases, and 10 bases had no gene match. CDR3 sequence: CASSQVAGLSTDTQYF. CDR3 DNA: TGTGCCAGCAGTCAAGTAGCGGGACTTTCGACAGATACGCAGTATTTT.

The genes are TRBV29-1 and TRBJ2-7, with D tentatively TRBD1 (5 bases). The V end lost 6 bases, the J end lost 0 bases, and 15 bases lay between the germline ends. The CDR3 is 14 amino acids. The V gene's germline CDR1 is SQVTM and CDR2 ANQGSEA. Here the CDR3 reads CSVTPHRGSYEQYF. The CDR3 bases are TGCAGCGTAACCCCTCATAGGGGCTCCTACGAGCAGTACTTC.

The chain joins TRBV7-9 to TRBJ2-4; D may match TRBD1 or TRBD2 (5 bases each). Trimming left V 3 bases short and J 1 base short, with 13 bases between. This CDR3 is built from 16 residues. CDR1 and CDR2 from the germline V gene are SEHNR and FQNEAQ (reference sequence). CDR3: CASSFQGPNAKNIQYF. The CDR3 DNA sequence: TGTGCCAGCAGCTTTCAGGGACCTAATGCCAAAAACATTCAGTACTTC. Full variable domain (rest looked up from reference TRBV7-9 and TRBJ2-4): DTGVSQNPRHKITKRGQNVTFRCDPISEHNRLYWYRQTLGQGPEFLTYFQNEAQLEKSRLLSDRFSAERPKGSFSTLEIQRTEQGDSAMYLCASSFQGPNAKNIQYFGAGTRLSVL.

V gene TRBV6-5 combines with J gene TRBJ2-3, with TRBD2 identical over 8 bases. V gave up 2 bases and J gave up 3 bases; unmatched junction bases: 7. This CDR3 spans 16 amino acids. Germline V gene data show CDR1 as MNHEY and CDR2 as SVGAGI. The CDR3 DNA reads TGTGCCAGCAGTTACGGTCGGGGGGGCCATACAGATACGCAGTATTTT. Its protein product is CASSYGRGGHTDTQYF.

This rearrangement joins TRBV29-1 to TRBJ1-1; TRBD1 matches 9 bases. The length of the CDR3 is 15 residues. With 8 bases clipped from V and 5 bases from J, the junction kept 15 bases outside the gene matches. Germline V CDR1 and CDR2: SQVTM, ANQGSEA. As DNA, the CDR3 is TGCAGCCCGGGGAAACAGGGGGCCGTGGGGACTGAAGCTTTCTTT. Protein product: CSPGKQGAVGTEAFF.

This chain uses TRBV7-9 with TRBJ2-1, with unresolved D. Trimming removed 8 bases at V and 0 bases at J, with 5 bases between. The CDR3 consists of 12 residues. CDR1 and CDR2 (germline): SEHNR, FQNEAQ (reference sequence). CDR3 in DNA: TGTGCCAGCGGCGTCTCCTACAATGAGCAGTTCTTC. Protein sequence: CASGVSYNEQFF.

The V and J genes are TRBV4-1 and TRBJ2-3; TRBD1 agrees at 9 bases. With V trimmed by 7 bases and J by 0 bases, 5 bases remained unmatched. The CDR3 totals 15 residues. Germline CDR1 and CDR2: MGHRA and YSYEKL. The CDR3 region is CASTAQGASTDTQYF. The CDR3 DNA follows: TGCGCCAGCACAGCACAGGGGGCTAGCACAGATACGCAGTATTTT.

This clonotype has just one count. The DNA for the CDR3 is TGTGCCTGGAAGCCCGGAGTCCTGCAGTTCTTC. Amino acid sequence: CAWKPGVLQFF. The chain combines TRBV30 with TRBJ2-1; D uncertain. Germline values: CDR1 GTSNPN, CDR2 SVGIG (reference sequence). CDR3 length: 11 amino acids. The ends were cut back, 4 bases at V and 12 bases at J, with 13 bases in the middle.

The V and J genes are TRBV12-3 or TRBV12-4 and TRBJ1-1; the D gene is possibly TRBD1 (6 bases). CDR3 length equals 15 residues. Deletions cut 10 bases from V and 0 bases from J, with 18 bases between. The CDR3 protein is CATQGFQWLNTEAFF. Written as DNA, the CDR3 is TGTGCCACACAGGGTTTTCAATGGTTGAACACTGAAGCTTTCTTT.

The rearrangement joins TRBV28 to TRBJ2-3; no definite D call. V lost 6 bases and J lost 4, with 14 bases in between. In germline, CDR1 is MDHEN, CDR2 SYDVKM. The CDR3 extends over 14 amino acids. The CDR3 DNA follows: TGTGCCAGCAGCCCCTCTGGTGGAGCAGATACGCAGTATTTT. This codes for CASSPSGGADTQYF.